These 20 T cell receptor beta chains were sequenced from one sample in a study of blood T cell repertoires in COVID-19. Assay used: immunoSEQ multiplex PCR; TCRdb lists only in-frame clones, some missing. The sample records 39,000 or so clones, approximately 82% being singletons. The source material was peripheral blood. All receptors come from a woman of 80 years or more with active or convalescent COVID-19.

V usage is TRBV10-2 and J usage is TRBJ2-5, with D possibly being TRBD2 (6 bases). V was cut by 3 bases and J by 1 base, with 9 bases left in between. The CDR3 covers 14 residues. Germline V gene sequence: CDR1 WSHSY, CDR2 SAAADI. The CDR3 protein is CASSEPGLQETQYF. The DNA of the CDR3 is TGCGCCAGCAGTGAACCGGGACTCCAAGAGACCCAGTACTTC.

This chain connects TRBV28 to TRBJ2-7; TRBD2 is a possible D gene (5 bases). Germline CDR1 is MDHEN and CDR2 is SYDVKM. Trimming left V 6 bases short and J 1 base short, with 16 bases between. The CDR3 has 15 amino acids. This chain's CDR3 is CASSLAERKSYEQYF. In DNA, the CDR3 is TGTGCCAGCAGCCTGGCGGAGCGGAAATCCTACGAGCAGTACTTC.

The genes are TRBV4-1 and TRBJ2-4, with 7 nucleotides matching TRBD2. Trimming removed 1 base from V and 4 bases from J; junction bases left unmatched: 10. CDR1 and CDR2 (germline): MGHRA, YSYEKL. The CDR3 consists of 17 residues. For the CDR3, the DNA is TGCGCCAGCAGCCAAGGATTCCCGCGGGAGCCGAAAAACATTCAGTACTTC. Its translation is CASSQGFPREPKNIQYF.

V is TRBV4-1 and J is TRBJ2-7; no reliable D call. The CDR3 runs 15 residues. Per germline, CDR1 MGHRA and CDR2 YSYEKL. Trimming removed 4 bases at V and 2 bases at J, with 15 bases between. The CDR3 DNA sequence: TGCGCCAGCAGCCCCCACTCGACACTCCCCTACGAGCAGTACTTC. Protein product: CASSPHSTLPYEQYF.

The CDR3: CASSLTFLNTEAFF. In nucleotides, the CDR3 is TGTGCCAGCAGCTTAACATTCCTGAACACTGAAGCTTTCTTT. V and J are TRBV7-9 and TRBJ1-1; unclear D gene. This CDR3 contains 14 residues. Germline V gene lookup returns CDR1 SEHNR and CDR2 FQNEAQ (reference sequence). V was shortened by 2 bases and J by 0 bases, with 7 bases between the two germline ends.

The chain employs TRBV4-1 and TRBJ2-7; tentatively, D is TRBD2 (6 bases). CDR1 MGHRA and CDR2 YSYEKL come from the germline V gene. The CDR3 spans 13 residues. Trimming shortened V by 5 bases and J by 4 bases, and 12 bases separated the two germline ends. The CDR3 bases are TGCGCCAGCAGCTTTGGGACTTCATACGAGCAGTACTTC. It specifies CASSFGTSYEQYF.

This chain uses TRBV3-1 (or the pseudogene TRBV3-2) with TRBJ1-1; TRBD1 aligns across 7 bases. CDR1 LGHDT and CDR2 YNNKEL come from the germline V gene (reference sequence). The CDR3 has 16 residues. J lost 5 bases, V lost 2 bases, and 11 bases had no gene match. The CDR3 region is CASSQPLTRGHTEAFF. CDR3 nucleotide sequence: TGTGCCAGCAGCCAACCCTTGACGAGGGGGCATACTGAAGCTTTCTTT.

In this sample, this clone turned up once. The rearrangement uses TRBV11-2 and TRBJ1-5; D may be TRBD1 (5 bases). The V and J ends lost 3 bases and 7 bases respectively, with 13 bases between them. CDR3 length: 14 amino acids. Germline CDR1 and CDR2: SGHAT and FQNNGV. The CDR3 DNA reads as TGTGCCAGCAGCTTCTCGGGGGGAGAGCAGCCCCAGCATTTT. Its translation: CASSFSGGEQPQHF.

The chain carries TRBV11-3 and TRBJ2-5, with 7 bases identical to TRBD1. J lost 2 bases, V lost 1 base, and 1 base had no gene match. Germline values: CDR1 SGHNT, CDR2 YENEEA. The CDR3 consists of 14 residues. CDR3 loop: CASSLGGQQETQYF. The CDR3 region has the DNA TGTGCCAGCAGCTTAGGGGGACAGCAAGAGACCCAGTACTTC.

The chain uses TRBV2 and TRBJ1-6; D perhaps matches TRBD1 (6 bases). Germline-derived CDR1 and CDR2 are SNHLY and FYNNEI. The CDR3 totals 13 residues. Trimming removed 8 bases from V and 7 bases from J, with 12 bases in between. CDR3: CASLRGVNSPLHF. Here the CDR3 DNA reads TGTGCCAGCCTCAGGGGAGTAAATTCACCCCTCCACTTT.

The V and J genes are TRBV15 and TRBJ1-1, with 8 bases identical to TRBD1. The CDR3 covers 14 residues. Germline V gene data show CDR1 as LNHNV and CDR2 as YYDKDF (reference sequence). Losses at the gene ends were 0 bases for V and 6 bases for J; bases not matched to a gene: 3. CDR3 bases: TGTGCCACCAGCAGAGAGGACAGGGTACCTGAAGCTTTCTTT. Protein: CATSREDRVPEAFF.

This sequence joins TRBV25-1 and TRBJ1-2; tentative D call: TRBD1 (5 bases). Trimming pared 4 bases from V and 4 bases from J, leaving 13 bases between. CDR1 is MGHDK and CDR2 is SYGVNS in the germline V gene. The length of the CDR3 is 14 residues. The chain's CDR3 is CASSGVRGGYGYTF. The DNA for the CDR3 is TGTGCCAGCAGTGGCGTGCGCGGGGGCTATGGCTACACCTTC.

The chain is built from TRBV24-1 and TRBJ2-1, with 14 positions matching TRBD2. Germline assignment: CDR1 KGHDR and CDR2 SFDVKD. CDR3 size: 19 residues. V lost 4 bases to trimming and J lost 1 base; unmatched junction nucleotides: 8. In nucleotides, the CDR3 is TGTGCCACCAGTGACTCCGGGACTAGCGGGAGAGGATCCTACAATGAGCAGTTCTTC. Residues: CATSDSGTSGRGSYNEQFF.

The chain joins TRBV7-2 to TRBJ1-6; no firm D call. The length of the CDR3 is 14 residues. CDR1 and CDR2 from the germline V gene are SGHTA and FQGNSA. Trimming pared 4 bases from V and 5 bases from J, leaving 9 bases between. CDR3 protein: CASSYRHDNSPLHF. The DNA for the CDR3 is TGTGCCAGCAGCTACAGACACGATAATTCACCCCTCCACTTT.

The J gene is TRBJ2-2, the V gene TRBV6-1; TRBD1 matches 11 bases. CDR1 and CDR2 from the germline V gene are MNHNS and SASEGT. This CDR3 contains 17 residues. V was clipped by 1 base and J by 7 bases; unmatched bases: 8. CDR3 in amino acids: CASSEVWTGGKGGELFF. CDR3 bases: TGTGCCAGCAGTGAAGTTTGGACAGGGGGCAAAGGCGGGGAGCTGTTTTTT.

The V call is TRBV19, the J call TRBJ2-1; 8 bases map to TRBD2. Trimming cost V 4 bases and J 1 base; bases outside gene matches: 6. Germline CDR1 is LNHDA and CDR2 is SQIVND (reference sequence). The CDR3 length is 16 residues. The CDR3 reads CASSRRAGDSYNEQFF. In nucleotides, the CDR3 is TGTGCCAGTAGTAGAAGAGCGGGAGATTCCTACAATGAGCAGTTCTTC.

The rearrangement joins TRBV5-6 to TRBJ2-7; D perhaps matches TRBD2 (6 bases). The length of the CDR3 is 16 residues. Germline CDR1 SGHDT, CDR2 YYEEEE. V was shortened by 3 bases and J by 3 bases, with 19 bases between the two germline ends. The DNA of the CDR3 is TGTGCCAGCAGCTCCCCTACGGGGGAGACCTTCTACGAGCAGTACTTC. Translation gives CASSSPTGETFYEQYF.

The chain recombines TRBV28 with TRBJ1-6; D is perhaps TRBD1 (5 bases). The germline V gene has CDR1 MDHEN and CDR2 SYDVKM. The V end lost 7 bases, the J end lost 7 bases, and 20 bases lay between the germline ends. There are 16 residues in the CDR3. The CDR3 spells CASIGDPGIKNSPLHF. The CDR3, as DNA: TGTGCCAGCATCGGAGATCCAGGGATTAAAAATTCACCCCTCCACTTT.

This rearrangement joins TRBV7-6 to TRBJ2-5, with a weak D call TRBD1 (6 bases). V lost 1 base to trimming and J lost 2 bases, with 11 bases between them. Looked up from germline, CDR1 is SGHVS and CDR2 is FNYEAQ. The CDR3 has 15 residues. The CDR3 reads CASSLGRQAQETQYF. In DNA form, the CDR3 reads TGTGCCAGCAGCTTAGGGCGACAGGCTCAAGAGACCCAGTACTTC.

V is TRBV5-4 and J is TRBJ2-7; D is perhaps TRBD2 (5 bases). Germline CDR1 is SGHNT and CDR2 is YYREEE (reference sequence). The V gene lost 2 bases and the J gene lost 2 bases, with 11 bases spanning the gap. This CDR3 is 14 amino acids long. The CDR3 is CASSFSGIPYEQYF. CDR3 DNA sequence: TGTGCCAGCAGCTTCTCCGGGATTCCCTACGAGCAGTACTTC.